This T cell receptor beta chain was captured by sequencing in a study of T-cell memory formation after mild COVID-19. TCRdb ran MiXCR on the 5' RACE reads and lists one entry per CDR3 protein. The data show hundreds of thousands of distinct CDR3 sequences, about 22% seen once. Findings and limits, study-wide: Clones contracting day 15 to 85 were balanced CD4/CD8; later expanders leaned CD4+.

V was shortened by 4 bases and J by 8 bases, with 16 bases between the two germline ends. Germline V gene data show CDR1 as SGDLS and CDR2 as YYNGEE. The CDR3 totals 14 residues. As for this clonotype: Its target is unknown.

The V gene is TRBV9, the J gene TRBJ2-1; weak D call: TRBD2 (6 bases). The source material was PBMCs or a T cell subset sorted from them (not recorded which). This sequence originates from an adult woman who had mild COVID-19 (a few samples of this study predate the infection). Cell type and time point are not known. CDR3 bases: TGTGCCAGCAGCTCCGCCGAGGGACTCTATGAGCAGTTCTTC. Residues: CASSSAEGLYEQFF.